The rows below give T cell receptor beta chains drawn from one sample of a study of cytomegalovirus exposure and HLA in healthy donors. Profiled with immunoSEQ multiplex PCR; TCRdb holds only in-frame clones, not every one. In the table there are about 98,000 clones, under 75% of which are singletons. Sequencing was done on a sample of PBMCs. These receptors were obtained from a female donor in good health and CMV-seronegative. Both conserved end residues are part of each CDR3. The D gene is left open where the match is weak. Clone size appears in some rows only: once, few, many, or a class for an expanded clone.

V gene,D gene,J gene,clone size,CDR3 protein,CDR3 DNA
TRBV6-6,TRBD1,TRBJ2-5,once,CASSSADRERETQYF,TGTGCCAGCAGTTCAGCGGACAGGGAACGAGAGACCCAGTACTTC
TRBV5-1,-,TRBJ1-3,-,CASSLDSSGNTIYF,TGCGCCAGCAGCTTGGACAGTTCTGGAAACACCATATATTTT
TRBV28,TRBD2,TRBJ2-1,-,CASSTTSGGSYNEQFF,TGTGCCAGCAGTACGACTAGCGGGGGATCCTACAATGAGCAGTTCTTC
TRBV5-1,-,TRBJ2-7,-,CASSQTEYEQYF,TGCGCCAGCAGCCAAACAGAATACGAGCAGTACTTC
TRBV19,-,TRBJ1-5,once,CASSFSTGSSNQPQHF,TGTGCCAGTAGTTTCTCGACTGGGAGTAGCAATCAGCCCCAGCATTTT
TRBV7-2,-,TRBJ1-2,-,CASSKTAPNYGYTF,TGTGCCAGCAGCAAGACAGCCCCTAACTATGGCTACACCTTC
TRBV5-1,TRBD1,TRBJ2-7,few,CASSGLTGASYEQYF,TGCGCCAGCAGCGGGTTGACAGGGGCCTCCTACGAGCAGTACTTC
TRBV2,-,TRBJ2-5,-,CASSSRGLREETQYF,TGTGCCAGCAGTTCCAGGGGCCTGAGGGAAGAGACCCAGTACTTC
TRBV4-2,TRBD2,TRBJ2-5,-,CASSQAGTSGQETQYF,TGTGCCAGCAGCCAGGCCGGGACTAGCGGCCAAGAGACCCAGTACTTC
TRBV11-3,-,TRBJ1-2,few,CASSLARGRGRRGYTF,TGTGCCAGCAGCTTAGCCCGGGGCAGGGGACGGCGGGGCTACACCTTC
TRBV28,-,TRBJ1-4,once,CASSPGEAANEKLFF,TGTGCCAGCAGCCCTGGGGAGGCGGCTAATGAAAAACTGTTTTTT
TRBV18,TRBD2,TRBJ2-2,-,CASSPPIGGANTGELFF,TGTGCCAGCTCACCACCGATCGGGGGGGCGAACACCGGGGAGCTGTTTTTT
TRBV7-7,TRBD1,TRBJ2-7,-,CASSLSVSEQGAKYEQYF,TGTGCTAGCAGCTTATCGGTGAGTGAACAGGGGGCGAAATACGAGCAGTACTTC
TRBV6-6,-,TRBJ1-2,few,CASSQQGYTF,TGTGCCAGCAGTCAACAGGGCTACACCTTC
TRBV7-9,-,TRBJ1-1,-,CASSLGLRDYTEAFF,TGTGCCAGCAGCTTAGGGTTGAGGGACTACACTGAAGCTTTCTTT
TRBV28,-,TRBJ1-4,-,CAILVPSNEKLFF,TGTGCCATCTTAGTACCCTCTAATGAAAAACTGTTTTTT
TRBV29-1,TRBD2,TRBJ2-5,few,CSVATPGTRGETQYF,TGCAGCGTGGCTACCCCGGGGACTAGGGGCGAGACCCAGTACTTC
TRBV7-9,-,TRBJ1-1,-,CASSLALPQRNTEAFF,TGTGCCAGCAGCTTAGCGTTGCCGCAGCGTAACACTGAAGCTTTCTTT
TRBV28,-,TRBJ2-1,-,CASSLPPGRANNEQFF,TGTGCCAGCAGTCTCCCCCCGGGCAGGGCCAACAATGAGCAGTTCTTC
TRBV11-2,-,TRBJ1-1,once,CASSFGTANTEAFF,TGTGCCAGCAGCTTCGGTACAGCGAACACTGAAGCTTTCTTT
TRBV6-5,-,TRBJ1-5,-,CASSYTSVSNQPQHF,TGTGCCAGCAGTTACACGTCGGTGAGCAATCAGCCCCAGCATTTT
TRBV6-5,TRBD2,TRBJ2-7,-,CASTRGDSYEQYF,TGTGCCAGCACTCGGGGGGACTCCTACGAGCAGTACTTC
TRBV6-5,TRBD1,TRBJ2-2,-,CATKIQGIQTGELFF,TGTGCCACCAAAATACAGGGGATTCAAACCGGGGAGCTGTTTTTT
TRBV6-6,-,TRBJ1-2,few,CASSPPPGGSHGYTF,TGTGCCAGCAGTCCCCCCCCGGGGGGCTCCCATGGCTACACCTTC
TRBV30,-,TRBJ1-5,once,CAWSGLYSNQPQHF,TGTGCCTGGAGCGGACTTTATAGCAATCAGCCCCAGCATTTT
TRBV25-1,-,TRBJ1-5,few,CASSERLDQPQHF,TGTGCCAGCAGTGAGAGGCTGGATCAGCCCCAGCATTTT
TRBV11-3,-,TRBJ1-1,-,CASSTQEDTEAFF,TGTGCCAGCAGCACACAGGAAGACACTGAAGCTTTCTTT
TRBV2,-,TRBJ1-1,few,CASSRAVNTEAFF,TGTGCCAGTTCCAGGGCAGTGAACACTGAAGCTTTCTTT
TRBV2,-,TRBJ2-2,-,CASARLVEALGGELFF,TGTGCCAGCGCCAGACTAGTGGAGGCGTTGGGCGGGGAGCTGTTTTTT
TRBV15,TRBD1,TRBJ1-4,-,CATSRDQTGTEKLFF,TGTGCCACCAGCAGAGATCAGACAGGGACCGAAAAACTGTTTTTT
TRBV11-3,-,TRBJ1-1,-,CASSVRGNTEAFF,TGTGCCAGCAGTGTACGGGGGAACACTGAAGCTTTCTTT
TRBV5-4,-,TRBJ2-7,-,CASSPGGTRVSYEQYF,TGTGCCAGCAGCCCTGGGGGCACCCGAGTATCCTACGAGCAGTACTTC
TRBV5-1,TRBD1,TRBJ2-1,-,CASSRDREGNEQFF,TGCGCCAGCAGCCGCGACAGGGAAGGCAATGAGCAGTTCTTC
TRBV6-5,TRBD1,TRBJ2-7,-,CASRDRVYEQYF,TGTGCCAGCCGGGACAGGGTCTACGAGCAGTACTTC
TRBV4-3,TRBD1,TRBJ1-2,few,CASSQNRDSSFYGYTF,TGCGCCAGCAGCCAAAACCGGGACAGTTCCTTCTATGGCTACACCTTC
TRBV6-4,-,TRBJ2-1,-,CASSATSANEQFF,TGTGCCAGCAGTGCCACTAGTGCCAATGAGCAGTTCTTC
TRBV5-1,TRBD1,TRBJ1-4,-,CASTYTGGVFGGEKLFF,TGCGCCAGCACCTACACAGGGGGCGTTTTCGGAGGAGAAAAACTGTTTTTT
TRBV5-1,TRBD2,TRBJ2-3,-,CASSLVPRLAGGPVDTQYF,TGCGCCAGCAGCTTGGTTCCCAGACTAGCGGGAGGGCCGGTAGATACGCAGTATTTT
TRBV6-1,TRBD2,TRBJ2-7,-,CASSEADSGRAEQYF,TGTGCCAGCAGTGAAGCGGACAGCGGGAGGGCCGAACAGTACTTC
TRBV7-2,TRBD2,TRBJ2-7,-,CASSLLAGGGSEQYF,TGTGCCAGCAGCTTACTGGCGGGAGGGGGCTCCGAGCAGTACTTC
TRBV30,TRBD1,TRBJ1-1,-,CAWSTLYSGTGVGLNTEAFF,TGTGCCTGGAGTACTCTGTATTCCGGGACAGGGGTCGGATTGAACACTGAAGCTTTCTTT
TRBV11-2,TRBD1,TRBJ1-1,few,CASSPRQGNTEAFF,TGTGCCAGCAGCCCCCGACAGGGAAACACTGAAGCTTTCTTT
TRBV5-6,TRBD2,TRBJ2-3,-,CASSLAGGGLAPDTQYF,TGTGCCAGCAGCTTGGCCGGTGGGGGACTAGCTCCAGATACGCAGTATTTT
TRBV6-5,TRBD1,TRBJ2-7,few,CASSQDRAGYEQYF,TGTGCCAGCAGCCAGGACAGGGCAGGCTACGAGCAGTACTTC
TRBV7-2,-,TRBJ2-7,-,CASSLLGRTSGDEQYF,TGTGCCAGCAGCTTACTCGGTCGGACTTCTGGGGACGAGCAGTACTTC
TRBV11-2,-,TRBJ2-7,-,CASSLAGEQYF,TGTGCCAGCAGCTTAGCCGGGGAGCAGTACTTC
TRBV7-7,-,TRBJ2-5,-,CASSSGLTQETQYF,TGTGCTAGCAGCTCCGGACTAACCCAAGAGACCCAGTACTTC
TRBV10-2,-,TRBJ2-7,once,CASQQATYEQYF,TGCGCCAGCCAACAGGCAACCTACGAGCAGTACTTC